The 9 T cell receptor beta chains given below trace back to one sample, sequenced in a study of blood T cell repertoires in COVID-19. Profiled with immunoSEQ multiplex PCR; TCRdb holds only in-frame clones, not every one. The sample has fewer than 200,000 clones; about 88% are singletons. Sequenced input: PBMCs or T cells enriched from blood (not recorded which). The receptors originated from a young woman who had recovered from COVID-19.

The chain joins TRBV7-8 to TRBJ2-1; 15 bases are shared with TRBD2. Germline CDR1 is SGHVS and CDR2 is FQNEAQ. CDR3 length: 20 amino acids. V shed 1 base, J shed 0 bases, and the junction held 7 bases outside the gene matches. The CDR3 DNA is TGTGCCAGCAGCTTAGTATCCGGGACTAGCGGGGGGAGCTCCTACAATGAGCAGTTCTTC. It is translated as CASSLVSGTSGGSSYNEQFF.

The chain recombines TRBV2 with TRBJ2-7; TRBD2 matches at 7 bases. In germline, CDR1 is SNHLY, CDR2 FYNNEI. The trim removed 0 bases at V and 4 bases at J, leaving 6 bases unmatched. The CDR3 extends over 15 amino acids. CDR3 protein: CASSEARGGGYEQYF. Written as DNA, the CDR3 is TGTGCCAGCAGTGAAGCGCGCGGCGGGGGATACGAGCAGTACTTC.

V and J are TRBV19 and TRBJ2-2; no firm D call. The CDR3 sequence is 11 residues long. The germline V gene encodes CDR1 LNHDA and CDR2 SQIVND (reference sequence). V lost 3 bases, J lost 13 bases, and 9 bases lay in between. For the CDR3, the DNA is TGTGCCAGTAGTATCACCAACGGGCTGTTTTTT. This gives the protein CASSITNGLFF.

The V call is TRBV19, the J call TRBJ2-2; TRBD2 matches 14 bases. The CDR3 runs 15 residues. The germline V gene encodes CDR1 LNHDA and CDR2 SQIVND (reference sequence). Unmatched junction bases numbered 3, after V lost 7 bases and J lost 5 bases. The CDR3 loop reads CASTGLAGVTGELFF. The CDR3 coding sequence is TGTGCCAGTACGGGACTAGCGGGAGTAACCGGGGAGCTGTTTTTT.

The chain is built from TRBV7-9 and TRBJ2-1; D possibly corresponds to TRBD2 (5 bases). In germline, CDR1 is SEHNR, CDR2 FQNEAQ (reference sequence). The CDR3 loop spans 13 amino acids. V gave up 5 bases and J gave up 8 bases, with 13 bases separating them. In DNA form, the CDR3 reads TGTGCCAGCAGCCATTCCTTGGAGGATGAGCAGTTCTTC. It yields the protein CASSHSLEDEQFF.

The chain links TRBV4-2 to TRBJ2-7; a possible D gene is TRBD1 (7 bases). V was shortened by 4 bases and J by 2 bases, with 21 bases between the two germline ends. Germline-derived CDR1 and CDR2 are LGHNA and YNFKEQ. This CDR3 spans 17 amino acids. CDR3 in DNA: TGTGCCAGCAGCCCCCCCCGCGCGGGGACAGTAACCTACGAGCAGTACTTC. Translated: CASSPPRAGTVTYEQYF.

The chain joins TRBV30 to TRBJ2-7, with 9 nucleotides matching TRBD1. Germline trimming cut 2 bases from V and 3 bases from J; bases unmatched to any gene: 8. CDR1 and CDR2 from the germline V gene are GTSNPN and SVGIG (reference sequence). The CDR3 runs 15 residues. CDR3 nucleotides: TGTGCCTGGAGTACGGGACAGGGCTTCGTCTACGAGCAGTACTTC. Protein: CAWSTGQGFVYEQYF. Full variable domain (rest looked up from reference TRBV30 and TRBJ2-7): SQTIHQWPATLVQPVGSPLSLECTVEGTSNPNLYWYRQAAGRGLQLLFYSVGIGQISSEVPQNLSASRPQDRQFILSSKKLLLSDSGFYLCAWSTGQGFVYEQYFGPGTRLTVT.

CDR3 nucleotide sequence: TGTGCCAGCCCCCAGGGGATACCCTCTGGAAACACCATATATTTT. Its protein is CASPQGIPSGNTIYF. The V call is TRBV14, the J call TRBJ1-3, with D possibly TRBD1 on 6 matching bases. V was trimmed by 8 bases and J by 0 bases, leaving 14 bases between them. Germline CDR1 and CDR2: SGHDN and FVKESK. This CDR3 region has 15 residues.

This clone appeared a single time. The chain uses TRBV9 and TRBJ2-3; 7 positions match TRBD2. Germline CDR1 SGDLS, CDR2 YYNGEE. The CDR3 runs 12 residues. The V gene end was trimmed by 4 bases and the J gene end by 13 bases; junction bases not matched to a gene: 9. CDR3: CASSPGEGPEYF. CDR3 nucleotide sequence: TGTGCCAGCAGCCCGGGGGAGGGCCCGGAGTATTTT.